Following are 29 T cell receptor beta chains from one sample sequenced in a study of OX40 agonist ivuxolimab in advanced cancers. Profiling relied on immunoSEQ multiplex PCR, and the TCRdb table lists in-frame clones only, not all of them. The data contain tens of thousands of clones, around 84% of them singletons. Material: CD4+ or CD8+ T cells sorted from blood, obtained in a trial of the OX40 agonist ivuxolimab. All receptors come from an adult with an advanced solid tumor such as melanoma, head and neck, liver or kidney cancer.

This clone was seen more than once but under ten times. The chain has TRBV7-8 and TRBJ2-7; 7 nucleotides agree with TRBD2. This CDR3 spans 14 amino acids. CDR1 is SGHVS and CDR2 is FQNEAQ in the germline V gene. Trimming took 2 bases from V and 0 from J; bases not matched to a gene: 1. The CDR3 sequence is CASSLPGGSYEQYF. CDR3 sequence (DNA): TGTGCCAGCAGCTTACCGGGGGGCTCCTACGAGCAGTACTTC.

The chain joins TRBV7-2 to TRBJ1-3, with 9 bases lining up with TRBD1. J lost 4 bases, V lost 4 bases, and 8 bases had no gene match. This CDR3 region has 16 residues. CDR1 is SGHTA, CDR2 FQGNSA, per germline. The chain's CDR3 is CASSSYGTGPGNTIYF. The CDR3 DNA sequence: TGTGCCAGCAGCTCCTACGGGACAGGGCCCGGAAACACCATATATTTT. The variable domain in full, with the rest retrieved from reference TRBV7-2 and TRBJ1-3, is GAGVSQSPSNKVTEKGKDVELRCDPISGHTALYWYRQSLGQGLEFLIYFQGNSAPDKSGLPSDRFSAERTGGSVSTLTIQRTQQEDSAVYLCASSSYGTGPGNTIYFGEGSWLTVV.

This clone has just one count. The chain joins TRBV7-9 to TRBJ2-5; TRBD2 matches at 7 bases. Germline lookup yields CDR1 SEHNR and CDR2 FQNEAQ (reference sequence). CDR3 size: 17 residues. The junction had 15 bases not matched to a gene; V was cut back by 3 bases and J by 5 bases. The CDR3 sequence is CASSFNWDYTLGETQYF. In nucleotides, the CDR3 is TGTGCCAGCAGCTTTAATTGGGACTATACCCTGGGGGAGACCCAGTACTTC.

V usage is TRBV6-1 and J usage is TRBJ2-1; no firm D call. The germline V gene encodes CDR1 MNHNS and CDR2 SASEGT. CDR3 size: 12 residues. V lost 8 bases and J 7 bases, leaving 12 bases between the germline ends. CDR3 loop: CASFRSLNEQFF. CDR3 DNA sequence: TGTGCCAGCTTTAGAAGCTTGAATGAGCAGTTCTTC.

V usage is TRBV6-1 and J usage is TRBJ1-2; D is undetermined. This CDR3 region has 12 residues. V lost 2 bases and J lost 4, with 5 bases in between. Germline CDR1 MNHNS, CDR2 SASEGT. CDR3 bases: TGTGCCAGCAGTGAATCCGGCTATGGCTACACCTTC. Its protein is CASSESGYGYTF.

This clone showed up just once. The gene calls are TRBV7-2 and TRBJ2-7, with 8 positions matching TRBD1. The CDR3 totals 14 residues. CDR1 and CDR2 (germline): SGHTA, FQGNSA. After removal of 5 bases from V and 4 bases from J, the junction contained 7 bases not matched to a gene. In nucleotides, the CDR3 is TGTGCCAGCAGCCAGACAGGGGTAGCGTACGAGCAGTACTTC. Translation: CASSQTGVAYEQYF.

V gene TRBV29-1 combines with J gene TRBJ2-7, with 8 positions matching TRBD1. Per the germline V gene, CDR1 is SQVTM and CDR2 is ANQGSEA. The CDR3 sequence is 14 residues long. V lost 4 bases to trimming and J lost 0 bases; unmatched junction nucleotides: 5. The CDR3 is CSVGRQGASYEQYF. The CDR3 coding sequence is TGCAGCGTTGGTAGGCAGGGGGCCTCCTACGAGCAGTACTTC.

The CDR3 is CASSSQGANTEAFF. CDR3 in DNA: TGCGCCAGCAGCTCACAAGGGGCGAACACTGAAGCTTTCTTT. The chain has TRBV5-1 and TRBJ1-1, with a tentative D call TRBD1 (5 bases). The CDR3 sequence is 14 residues long. Trimming cost V 3 bases and J 1 base, with 10 bases left between them. Germline CDR1 is SGHRS and CDR2 is YFSETQ.

This rearrangement joins TRBV11-2 to TRBJ1-3; 8 bases fit TRBD1. V dropped 7 bases and J dropped 7; count of bases not matched to a gene: 12. CDR3 length: 15 amino acids. Germline CDR1 is SGHAT and CDR2 is FQNNGV. The CDR3 nucleotides read TGTGCCAGCACCATTATTGGACAGGGTACCAACACCATATATTTT. Translation gives CASTIIGQGTNTIYF.

This sequence joins TRBV27 and TRBJ2-1; D possibly corresponds to TRBD2 (7 bases). Germline V gene sequence: CDR1 MNHEY, CDR2 SMNVEV (reference sequence). V lost 4 bases to trimming and J lost 10 bases, with 26 bases between them. The CDR3 spans 17 residues. CDR3 sequence (DNA): TGTGCCAGCAGTTCCCCTCTTAGAGGGGGGAGGGTGGGCGAGCAGTTCTTC. This sequence encodes CASSSPLRGGRVGEQFF.

The chain combines TRBV19 with TRBJ2-7, with D maybe TRBD1 (5 bases). The CDR3 is 14 residues long. Germline CDR1 reads LNHDA; CDR2 reads SQIVND (reference sequence). V lost 5 bases and J lost 2, with 13 bases in between. CDR3 region: CASSVRVPAYEQYF. The CDR3 DNA sequence: TGTGCCAGTAGTGTCAGGGTCCCGGCCTACGAGCAGTACTTC. Variable domain in full (rest from reference TRBV19 and TRBJ2-7): DGGITQSPKYLFRKEGQNVTLSCEQNLNHDAMYWYRQDPGQGLRLIYYSQIVNDFQKGDIAEGYSVSREKKESFPLTVTSAQKNPTAFYLCASSVRVPAYEQYFGPGTRLTVT.

The gene calls are TRBV4-2 and TRBJ2-5; D is perhaps TRBD1 or TRBD2 (6 bases each). The V gene lost 5 bases and the J gene lost 5 bases, with 15 bases spanning the gap. The CDR3 runs 14 residues. Per germline, CDR1 LGHNA and CDR2 YNFKEQ. This chain's CDR3 is CASSWTTTGETQYF. CDR3 nucleotide sequence: TGTGCCAGCAGCTGGACTACTACAGGGGAGACCCAGTACTTC.

This chain joins TRBV6-5 and TRBJ2-3; D is unresolved. This CDR3 region has 14 residues. Between the trimmed V and J ends, which lost 6 bases and 0 bases, there was a span of 10 bases. Germline V gene sequence: CDR1 MNHEY, CDR2 SVGAGI. The CDR3 bases are TGTGCCAGCAGGCCTACTCGGAGCACAGATACGCAGTATTTT. Its translation: CASRPTRSTDTQYF.

The count of this clone is one. The J gene is TRBJ1-2, the V gene TRBV6-5; D not resolved. CDR1 and CDR2 (germline): MNHEY, SVGAGI. The CDR3 consists of 13 residues. With 4 bases removed from V and 2 bases from J, the gap between germline ends came to 8 bases. The CDR3 nucleotides read TGTGCCAGCAGTTCCTTGGAAAACTATGGCTACACCTTC. It translates to CASSSLENYGYTF.

V is TRBV20-1 and J is TRBJ2-7; D may be TRBD2 (6 bases). In germline, CDR1 is DFQATT, CDR2 SNEGSKA (reference sequence). CDR3 length: 11 residues. V lost 3 bases and J lost 6, with 9 bases in between. DNA for the CDR3: TGCAGTGCTAGGATGCGGGGCGAGCAGTACTTC. This translates into CSARMRGEQYF.

The chain uses TRBV5-7 and TRBJ2-1; possible D gene TRBD1, 6 bases. TRBV5-7 is sorted into the ORF group, with uncertain function. Trimming left V 3 bases short and J 5 bases short, with 18 bases between. This CDR3 has 16 residues. The CDR3, as DNA: TGTGCCAGCAGCTCCCGAGGGGGACATCCCCACAATGAGCAGTTCTTC. It translates to CASSSRGGHPHNEQFF.

V usage is TRBV6-6 and J usage is TRBJ2-3; no definite D call. This CDR3 contains 12 residues. Trimming shortened V by 8 bases and J by 2 bases, and 8 bases separated the two germline ends. Germline-derived CDR1 and CDR2 are MNHNY and SVGAGI (reference sequence). The CDR3 region is CASGRLTDTQYF. The CDR3 DNA sequence: TGTGCCAGCGGGCGGCTCACAGATACGCAGTATTTT.

CDR3 residues: CASSLGFGRGLNEKLFF. In nucleotides, the CDR3 is TGTGCCAGCAGCTTAGGATTCGGAAGAGGTCTGAATGAAAAACTGTTTTTT. V and J are TRBV7-9 and TRBJ1-4; D uncertain. Germline CDR1 is SEHNR and CDR2 is FQNEAQ (reference sequence). Trimming removed 1 base at V and 5 bases at J, with 17 bases between. The CDR3 is 17 amino acids.

V and J are TRBV7-2 and TRBJ1-5, with a tentative D call TRBD1 (5 bases). The CDR3 sequence is 13 residues long. Per germline, CDR1 SGHTA and CDR2 FQGNSA. V gave up 6 bases and J gave up 8 bases, with 14 bases separating them. The CDR3 DNA reads TGTGCCAGCAGTGTCGGAGGGGCGAAGCCCCAGCATTTT. Translated: CASSVGGAKPQHF.

This chain links TRBV10-2 with TRBJ1-2, with 10 bases lining up with TRBD1. The trim removed 7 bases at V and 8 bases at J, leaving 10 bases unmatched. Germline CDR1 WSHSY, CDR2 SAAADI. The CDR3 is 14 amino acids. The CDR3 spells CASTSEGTGEGYTF. CDR3 coding DNA: TGCGCCAGCACCTCAGAGGGGACAGGGGAGGGCTACACCTTC.

The chain carries TRBV10-3 and TRBJ2-2; D call uncertain. Trimming removed 3 bases at V and 0 bases at J, with 2 bases between. Germline V lookup: CDR1 ENHRY, CDR2 SYGVKD. CDR3 length equals 13 residues. The CDR3: CAISDTNTGELFF. CDR3 coding DNA: TGTGCCATCAGTGATACGAACACCGGGGAGCTGTTTTTT.

The genes are TRBV10-3 and TRBJ1-6; 8 nucleotides align to TRBD1. V lost 5 bases to trimming and J lost 5 bases; unmatched junction nucleotides: 2. The CDR3 sequence is 14 residues long. Germline CDR1 and CDR2: ENHRY and SYGVKD. CDR3 coding DNA: TGTGCCATCAGTCGACAGGGGAATAATTCACCCCTCCACTTT. This translates into CAISRQGNNSPLHF.

J is TRBJ1-2 and V is TRBV7-2, with a tentative D call TRBD1 (6 bases). Trimming stripped 1 base from V and 4 bases from J, with 16 bases between. This CDR3 has 16 residues. Germline lookup yields CDR1 SGHTA and CDR2 FQGNSA. DNA of the CDR3: TGTGCCAGCAGCTTAGGATTGGACAGTACCCTCTATGGCTACACCTTC. As protein: CASSLGLDSTLYGYTF.

V gene TRBV7-9 combines with J gene TRBJ1-2; D ambiguous. The germline gives CDR1 SEHNR, CDR2 FQNEAQ (reference sequence). The ends were cut back, 1 base at V and 4 bases at J, with 10 bases in the middle. The CDR3 runs to 14 residues. The CDR3 DNA reads as TGTGCCAGCAGCTTAGGTGAGGGAGTCTATGGCTACACCTTC. This encodes CASSLGEGVYGYTF. The full variable domain, with the rest looked up from reference TRBV7-9 and TRBJ1-2, is DTGVSQNPRHKITKRGQNVTFRCDPISEHNRLYWYRQTLGQGPEFLTYFQNEAQLEKSRLLSDRFSAERPKGSFSTLEIQRTEQGDSAMYLCASSLGEGVYGYTFGSGTRLTVV.

The V and J genes are TRBV19 and TRBJ1-2; D not certain. The germline V gene has CDR1 LNHDA and CDR2 SQIVND (reference sequence). Deletions cut 2 bases from V and 1 base from J, with 11 bases between. The CDR3 is 15 residues long. The CDR3 DNA is TGTGCCAGTAGTATATTAAACAGCCGTAACTATGGCTACACCTTC. Translation: CASSILNSRNYGYTF. Full variable domain (rest looked up from reference TRBV19 and TRBJ1-2): DGGITQSPKYLFRKEGQNVTLSCEQNLNHDAMYWYRQDPGQGLRLIYYSQIVNDFQKGDIAEGYSVSREKKESFPLTVTSAQKNPTAFYLCASSILNSRNYGYTFGSGTRLTVV.

This clone has only one observation. The chain is built from TRBV4-3 and TRBJ2-6; possibly TRBD2 for D (5 bases). CDR1 is LGHNA and CDR2 is YSLEER in the germline V gene. This CDR3 is built from 15 residues. CDR3 amino acids: CATGNLASGANVLTF. The CDR3 DNA is TGCGCGACGGGGAATTTAGCCTCTGGGGCCAACGTCCTGACTTTC.

V is TRBV7-2 and J is TRBJ2-1, with TRBD2 matching over 9 bases. The germline CDR1 and CDR2 sequences are SGHTA and FQGNSA. The junction had 11 bases not matched to a gene; V was cut back by 2 bases and J by 6 bases. The CDR3 is made up of 17 amino acids. CDR3 nucleotides: TGTGCCAGCAGCTTACCCCCAGCTAGCGGGGACCGCAATGAGCAGTTCTTC. This translates into CASSLPPASGDRNEQFF.

The rearrangement links TRBV4-3 to TRBJ2-2, with 8 bases fitting TRBD1. Per germline, CDR1 LGHNA and CDR2 YSLEER. The junction had 6 bases not matched to a gene; V was cut back by 1 base and J by 5 bases. The CDR3 is made up of 16 amino acids. Here the CDR3 reads CASSQAYTGGTGELFF. The CDR3 DNA sequence: TGCGCCAGCAGCCAAGCTTATACAGGGGGGACCGGGGAGCTGTTTTTT.

This sequence joins TRBV4-3 and TRBJ1-4; D may be TRBD1 (5 bases). V lost 2 bases, J lost 5 bases, and 15 bases lay in between. CDR1 LGHNA and CDR2 YSLEER come from the germline V gene. The CDR3 extends over 16 amino acids. The CDR3 DNA is TGCGCCAGCAGCCAAAGACAGACTTGGGGAAATGAAAAACTGTTTTTT. This encodes CASSQRQTWGNEKLFF.